The present T cell receptor beta chain was sequenced within a study of blood T cell repertoires in COVID-19 (TCRdb year 2020). Notes on the research overall: Collaborator samples came from the United States, Italy and Spain and covered acute and convalescent phases of COVID-19. The dataset comprised deeply sampled blood TCRbeta repertoires from subjects exposed to, actively infected with, or recovered from COVID-19. The material from the prospective study consisted of cDNA or gDNA derived from T cells, B-cell-depleted T cells, or PBMCs. The repertoires were made available in a free public database intended to serve as a resource for research on the immune response to SARS-CoV-2. Sample metadata almost always included a de-identified subject ID, COVID-19 status, age in years and sex. Samples came from the ongoing ImmuneRACE study (first 160 participants) plus 1,254 subjects from 6 global collaborators. Where available, HLA class I and class II types were obtained from metadata supplied by the sample provider rather than from assay-based typing.

TCRbeta CDR3 regions were amplified from genomic DNA by means of the immunoSEQ Assay, a bias-controlled multiplex PCR. In the source study's methods: The number of nucleated cells in each sample was estimated from the amplification of reference gene primers within the assay. To quantify the absolute abundance of each unique TCRbeta CDR3 rearrangement, sequence reads were collapsed and filtered. For each sample, productive Simpson clonality was calculated as the square root of Simpson's diversity index across productive rearrangements. Sourced from immuneACCESS, this table was stored by TCRdb with only in-frame sequences that have V and J called. A share of the clones is absent; for the studies checked, an unresolved V gene accounts for under half, and the remainder has no known explanation. The DNA was the basis for D and trimming; V, J and clone size are from that table. The sample has tens of thousands of clones on record, approximately 89% of them singletons. The ten biggest clones cover about a sixth of the sample.

V has 4 bases trimmed and J has 7 bases trimmed; junction bases matching no gene number 12. CDR1 SGHTA and CDR2 FQGNSA are derived from the germline V gene. From the cysteine through the phenylalanine, the CDR3 covers 17 amino acids. This entry keeps only the CDR3 DNA: 51 bases, framed from base 1. Details on this clone: Its antigen remains unidentified. No much larger clone exists at a distance of one base, and base qualities are not known.

General study outcomes and caveats: Clinical and demographic metadata were provided uncurated, with the amount varying by source and participant.

The collaborating institutions used their own protocols to collect whole blood in K2EDTA tubes. For TCRbeta analysis, collaborators shipped samples in one of three forms: frozen whole blood, isolated PBMCs, or DNA extracted from either of those sample types. The sequence was obtained from a human donor in a cohort sampled during active COVID-19. The rearrangement joined TRBV7-2 to TRBJ1-4; 10 middle bases align to TRBD1. Sequencing input: peripheral blood. The CDR3 reads as follows: CASSSGTGAIRPEKLFF. The sequenced DNA: TGTGCCAGCAGCTCCGGGACAGGGGCGATCCGTCCTGAAAAACTGTTTTTT. The reference TRBV7-2 and TRBJ1-4 proteins fill in what lies around the CDR3, so the full variable domain reads GAGVSQSPSNKVTEKGKDVELRCDPISGHTALYWYRQSLGQGLEFLIYFQGNSAPDKSGLPSDRFSAERTGGSVSTLTIQRTQQEDSAVYLCASSSGTGAIRPEKLFFGSGTQLSVL.